The 4 T cell receptor beta chains below come from one sample, sequenced in a study of CD8 T cells in Susac syndrome. After extraction with the RNeasy kit, roughly 0.45 to 1 ug of the RNA was reverse transcribed using random hexamers. TCRdb fed the immunoSEQ multiplex PCR reads into MiXCR, producing one record per CDR3 protein. The profile shows about 200,000 distinct CDR3 sequences, 85% to 95% of them singletons. Material: CD4+ T cells from PBMCs. These receptors were taken from a human donor in good health.

The chain employs TRBV29-1 and TRBJ2-7; 11 bases are shared with TRBD1. Germline values: CDR1 SQVTM, CDR2 ANQGSEA. The V segment lost 5 bases and the J segment 3 bases; nucleotides outside the gene matches: 9. CDR3 length equals 15 residues. The CDR3 loop is CSVSPRTGGFYEQYF. DNA for the CDR3: TGCAGCGTTTCGCCTCGGACAGGGGGCTTCTACGAGCAGTACTTC.

V usage is TRBV5-6 and J usage is TRBJ1-6; D remains ambiguous. The CDR3 sequence is 14 residues long. Trimming cost V 2 bases and J 0 bases, with 3 bases left between them. Germline V gives CDR1 SGHDT, CDR2 YYEEEE. CDR3 bases: TGTGCCAGCAGCTTCCGCTCCTATAATTCACCCCTCCACTTT. Its translation: CASSFRSYNSPLHF.

The chain couples TRBV5-1 to TRBJ2-3; D is uncertain. V was shortened by 2 bases and J by 0 bases, with 10 bases between the two germline ends. CDR1 SGHRS and CDR2 YFSETQ come from the germline V gene. The CDR3 is made up of 15 amino acids. Written as DNA, the CDR3 is TGCGCCAGCAGCTTCCTTAGCCCTAGCACAGATACGCAGTATTTT. Translating gives CASSFLSPSTDTQYF. Full variable domain (rest looked up from reference TRBV5-1 and TRBJ2-3): KAGVTQTPRYLIKTRGQQVTLSCSPISGHRSVSWYQQTPGQGLQFLFEYFSETQRNKGNFPGRFSGRQFSNSRSEMNVSTLELGDSALYLCASSFLSPSTDTQYFGPGTRLTVL.

The gene calls are TRBV9 and TRBJ2-7, with TRBD1 as a possible D gene (6 bases). V shed 0 bases and J shed 5 bases, with 9 bases lying between them. The germline gives CDR1 SGDLS, CDR2 YYNGEE. This CDR3 spans 13 amino acids. CDR3 DNA: TGTGCCAGCAGCGTAGTTGGGGGCCACGAGCAGTACTTC. Its protein is CASSVVGGHEQYF.